The clone carrying this TCR beta chain was detected ten times or more. What it binds is not known. These data belong to a study of T cells in Graves' hyperthyroidism and ophthalmopathy. Study results and caveats: Ophthalmopathy was predicted by the model a median of roughly 6.7 months ahead of onset.

The investigators amplified TCR beta CDR3 regions from RNA transcripts. First-round RT-PCR targeting the TCR CDR3 was performed with the HTBI primer set. TCRdb redid the calling of the multiplex PCR reads with MiXCR, one entry per CDR3 protein. The sample lists approximately 400,000 distinct CDR3 sequences; approximately 14% were seen once. From germline, CDR1 is KGHDR and CDR2 SFDVKD. The CDR3 is 15 amino acids. J was trimmed by 4 bases and V by 3 bases; bases with no gene match: 7. This TCR derives from an older woman with Graves' hyperthyroidism. The chain employs TRBV24-1 and TRBJ2-5; TRBD1 agrees at 7 bases. Sequenced material: blood. For the CDR3, the DNA is TGTGCCACCAGTGATGGGGGACAGCTGGCAGAGACCCAGTACTTC. Protein sequence: CATSDGGQLAETQYF.